Shown below are 15 T cell receptor beta chains from a single sample sequenced in a study of OX40 agonist ivuxolimab in advanced cancers. Profiled with immunoSEQ multiplex PCR; TCRdb holds only in-frame clones, not every one. Of approximately 70,000 clones in the sample, 88% were seen once. The sample consisted of CD4+ or CD8+ T cells sorted from blood, taken in a trial of the OX40 agonist ivuxolimab. The receptors here all came from an adult with an advanced solid tumor such as melanoma, head and neck, liver or kidney cancer.

The rearrangement uses TRBV18 and TRBJ2-3; 9 bases agree with TRBD2. The CDR3 spans 17 residues. Germline CDR1 KGHSH, CDR2 LQKENI. Unmatched junction bases numbered 12, after V lost 3 bases and J lost 5 bases. The CDR3 DNA reads TGTGCCAGCTCACCGGCCGTGGCGGGAGGGCTAGGAGATACGCAGTATTTT. As protein: CASSPAVAGGLGDTQYF.

This clone came up a few times. This rearrangement joins TRBV13 to TRBJ2-7, with D possibly matching TRBD1 (5 bases). Germline assignment: CDR1 PRHDT and CDR2 FYEKMQ (reference sequence). V shed 5 bases and J shed 0 bases, with 11 bases lying between them. CDR3 length: 14 residues. The CDR3 DNA sequence: TGTGCCAGCAGCCCCGTGGGGCCCTCCTACGAGCAGTACTTC. Its protein is CASSPVGPSYEQYF.

The chain recombines TRBV5-1 with TRBJ2-3; 7 nucleotides agree with TRBD1. This CDR3 region has 14 residues. V lost 4 bases and J lost 4; bases outside the gene matches: 6. CDR1 and CDR2 from the germline V gene are SGHRS and YFSETQ. CDR3 region: CASSRGQLADTQYF. CDR3 nucleotide sequence: TGCGCCAGCAGCAGGGGACAGCTAGCAGATACGCAGTATTTT.

The chain links TRBV21-1 to TRBJ2-5; the D segment call TRBD2 is taken from the table without a DNA check. TRBV21-1 is designated a pseudogene. The CDR3 length is 17 residues. This CDR3 reads CASRPGGGSGSRETQYF. The CDR3 DNA reads TGTGCCAGCAGACCTGGAGGGGGAAGCGGGAGTAGAGAGACCCAGTACTTC.

V gene TRBV5-8 combines with J gene TRBJ2-7; D possibly uses TRBD1 or TRBD2 (6 bases each). Germline assignment: CDR1 SGHTS and CDR2 YDEGEE. V was trimmed by 1 base and J by 4 bases, leaving 18 bases between them. CDR3 length: 16 amino acids. The CDR3 DNA reads as TGTGCCAGCAGCTTGTGGTCATCCGGGGGCGGGTACGAGCAGTACTTC. It codes for CASSLWSSGGGYEQYF.

The V gene is TRBV20-1, the J gene TRBJ2-1; D is ambiguous. The CDR3 covers 11 residues. The V end was cut by 0 bases, the J end by 10 bases, with 7 bases between. Germline CDR1 DFQATT, CDR2 SNEGSKA (reference sequence). CDR3 residues: CSARDRAEQFF. In nucleotides, the CDR3 is TGCAGTGCTAGAGATCGGGCGGAGCAGTTCTTC.

The V gene is TRBV28, the J gene TRBJ1-1; D ambiguous. Trimming left V 7 bases short and J 0 bases short, with 9 bases between. The CDR3 spans 13 residues. Germline values: CDR1 MDHEN, CDR2 SYDVKM. The CDR3 nucleotides read TGTGCCAGCACGAGATCTATGAACACTGAAGCTTTCTTT. It encodes CASTRSMNTEAFF.

The chain is built from TRBV19 and TRBJ2-7, with a weak D call TRBD2 (6 bases). The CDR3 has 11 amino acids. V was cut by 7 bases and J by 4 bases, with 8 bases left in between. Germline V gene sequence: CDR1 LNHDA, CDR2 SQIVND (reference sequence). The CDR3 region is CASKRGYEQYF. CDR3 in DNA: TGTGCCAGTAAACGGGGGTACGAGCAGTACTTC.

The chain joins TRBV5-1 to TRBJ1-2, with no clear D. CDR3 length: 15 residues. Per germline, CDR1 SGHRS and CDR2 YFSETQ. V was pared by 0 bases and J by 8 bases, with 17 bases between. CDR3 in DNA: TGCGCCAGCAGCTTGGATCAGACGGGCTTGGGGGGCTACACCTTC. Translating gives CASSLDQTGLGGYTF.

J is TRBJ2-2 and V is TRBV7-7; D gene ambiguous. The length of the CDR3 is 14 residues. Germline values: CDR1 SSHAT, CDR2 FNYEAQ (reference sequence). V was clipped by 1 base and J by 4 bases, with 7 bases between them. The CDR3 region has the DNA TGTGCCAGCAGCTTAGGCAGGCGCACCGGGGAGCTGTTTTTT. It translates to CASSLGRRTGELFF.

Here the CDR3 reads CASSLVGFAETQYF. In nucleotides, the CDR3 is TGTGCCAGCAGCTTAGTGGGTTTTGCAGAGACCCAGTACTTC. The J gene is TRBJ2-5, the V gene TRBV11-2; D is unresolved. This CDR3 spans 14 amino acids. CDR1 and CDR2 from the germline V gene are SGHAT and FQNNGV. The ends were cut back, 1 base at V and 4 bases at J, with 10 bases in the middle. Full variable domain (outside the CDR3, taken from reference TRBV11-2 and TRBJ2-5): EAGVAQSPRYKIIEKRQSVAFWCNPISGHATLYWYQQILGQGPKLLIQFQNNGVVDDSQLPKDRFSAERLKGVDSTLKIQPAKLEDSAVYLCASSLVGFAETQYFGPGTRLLVL.

Written as DNA, the CDR3 is TGTGCCAGCAGCCATGGAGGGGTCTGGACAGGGGGCTACGGCTACACCTTC. Its protein product is CASSHGGVWTGGYGYTF. This chain joins TRBV14 and TRBJ1-2, with TRBD1 matching over 11 bases. CDR1 SGHDN and CDR2 FVKESK come from the germline V gene. The CDR3 contains 17 residues. V shed 3 bases, J shed 8 bases, and the junction held 14 bases outside the gene matches.

The chain is built from TRBV10-1 and TRBJ2-7; TRBD1 matches at 9 bases. V lost 3 bases and J lost 5; bases outside the gene matches: 11. Germline loops: CDR1 WNHNN, CDR2 SYGVQD (reference sequence). This CDR3 has 16 residues. The DNA of the CDR3 is TGCGCCAGCAGTGAAGGGCCAGGGACAGGGAATAACGAGCAGTACTTC. Its protein is CASSEGPGTGNNEQYF.

The chain carries TRBV29-1 and TRBJ2-4, with D hard to call. The germline CDR1 and CDR2 sequences are SQVTM and ANQGSEA. The CDR3 has 13 amino acids. V was trimmed by 4 bases and J by 1 base, leaving 8 bases between them. The CDR3 DNA reads as TGCAGCGTTGGGGGTCAGGCCAAAAACATTCAGTACTTC. It is translated as CSVGGQAKNIQYF.

This chain uses TRBV5-1 with TRBJ2-3; the match to TRBD1 covers 8 bases. This CDR3 is 15 amino acids long. The ends lost 4 bases at V and 1 base at J; junction bases unmatched: 5. Germline lookup yields CDR1 SGHRS and CDR2 YFSETQ. The CDR3 DNA reads as TGCGCCAGCAGCGAGACAGGGGACCGCACAGATACGCAGTATTTT. As protein: CASSETGDRTDTQYF.